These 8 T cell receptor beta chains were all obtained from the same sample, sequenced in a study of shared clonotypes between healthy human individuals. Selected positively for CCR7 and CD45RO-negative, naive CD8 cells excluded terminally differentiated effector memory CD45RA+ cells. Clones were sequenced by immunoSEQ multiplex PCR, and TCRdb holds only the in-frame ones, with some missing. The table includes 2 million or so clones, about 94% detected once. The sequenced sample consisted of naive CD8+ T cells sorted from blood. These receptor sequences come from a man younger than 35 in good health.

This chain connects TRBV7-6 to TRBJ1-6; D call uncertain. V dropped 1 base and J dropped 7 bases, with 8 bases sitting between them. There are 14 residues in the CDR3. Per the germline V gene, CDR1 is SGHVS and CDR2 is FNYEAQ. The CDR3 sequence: CASSLGEGNSPLHF. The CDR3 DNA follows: TGTGCCAGCAGCTTAGGAGAAGGGAATTCACCCCTCCACTTT.

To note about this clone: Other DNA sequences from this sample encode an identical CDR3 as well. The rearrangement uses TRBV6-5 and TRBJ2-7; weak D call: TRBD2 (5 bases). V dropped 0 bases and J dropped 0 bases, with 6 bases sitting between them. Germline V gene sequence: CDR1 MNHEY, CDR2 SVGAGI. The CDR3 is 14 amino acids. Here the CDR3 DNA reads TGTGCCAGCAGTTACTCGAGCGGCTCCTACGAGCAGTACTTC. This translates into CASSYSSGSYEQYF.

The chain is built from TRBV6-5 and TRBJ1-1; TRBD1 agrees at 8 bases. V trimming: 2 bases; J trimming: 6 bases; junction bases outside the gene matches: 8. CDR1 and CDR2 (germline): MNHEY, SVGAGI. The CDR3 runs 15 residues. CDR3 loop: CASSYGSGGAAEAFF. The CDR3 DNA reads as TGTGCCAGCAGTTACGGGTCAGGGGGCGCCGCTGAAGCTTTCTTT.

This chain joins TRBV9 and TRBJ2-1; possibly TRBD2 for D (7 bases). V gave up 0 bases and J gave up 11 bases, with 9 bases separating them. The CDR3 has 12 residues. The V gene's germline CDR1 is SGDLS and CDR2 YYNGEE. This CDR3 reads CASSVEGGKQFF. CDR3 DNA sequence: TGTGCCAGCAGCGTAGAGGGGGGGAAGCAGTTCTTC.

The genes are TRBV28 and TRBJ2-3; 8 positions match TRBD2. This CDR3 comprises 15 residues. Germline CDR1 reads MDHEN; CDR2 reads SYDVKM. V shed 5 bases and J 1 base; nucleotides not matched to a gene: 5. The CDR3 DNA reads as TGTGCCAGCAGTAGGCGGGGGGCCGGCACAGATACGCAGTATTTT. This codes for CASSRRGAGTDTQYF.

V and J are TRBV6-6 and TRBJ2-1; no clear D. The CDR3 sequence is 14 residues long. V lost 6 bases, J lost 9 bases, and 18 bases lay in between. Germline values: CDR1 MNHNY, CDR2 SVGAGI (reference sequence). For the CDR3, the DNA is TGTGCCAGCAGCCCCTGGAGTGCGGCTGGTGAGCAGTTCTTC. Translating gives CASSPWSAAGEQFF.

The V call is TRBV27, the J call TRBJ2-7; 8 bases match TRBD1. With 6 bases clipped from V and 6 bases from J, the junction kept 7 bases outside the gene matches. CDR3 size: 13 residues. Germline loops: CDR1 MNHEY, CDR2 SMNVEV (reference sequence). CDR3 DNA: TGTGCCAGCAGGGTCCAGGGGGCCCTCGAGCAGTACTTC. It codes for CASRVQGALEQYF.

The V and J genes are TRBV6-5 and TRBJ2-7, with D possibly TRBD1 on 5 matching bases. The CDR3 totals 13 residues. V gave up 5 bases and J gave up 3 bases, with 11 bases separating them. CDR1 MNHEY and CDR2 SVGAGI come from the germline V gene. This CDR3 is CASSPDTIYEQYF. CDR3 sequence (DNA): TGTGCCAGCAGTCCGGACACTATCTACGAGCAGTACTTC.